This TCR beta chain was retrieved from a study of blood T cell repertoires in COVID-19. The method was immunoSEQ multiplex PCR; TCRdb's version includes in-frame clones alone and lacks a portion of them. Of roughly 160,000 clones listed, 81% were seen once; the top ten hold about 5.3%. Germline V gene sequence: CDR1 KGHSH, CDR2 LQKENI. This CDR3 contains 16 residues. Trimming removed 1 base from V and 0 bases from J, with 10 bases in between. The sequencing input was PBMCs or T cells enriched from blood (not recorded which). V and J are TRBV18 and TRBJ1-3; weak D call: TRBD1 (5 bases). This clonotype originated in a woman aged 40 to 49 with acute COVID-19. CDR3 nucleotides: TGTGCCAGCTCACCACAGCCGACAGTCTCTGGAAACACCATATATTTT. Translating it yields CASSPQPTVSGNTIYF.